This TCR beta chain is drawn from a study of response to subunit inactivated influenza vaccine (dated by TCRdb to 2016 to 2019). The study in broad terms: Deep quantitative T cell receptor repertoire profiling was used in the study to track responses to a trivalent subunit inactivated influenza vaccine.

Overall results and qualifications from the work: The authors proposed that each seasonal influenza vaccination may bring in only a limited number of new T cells.

For this clonotype: Its antigen specificity is not known. The input lacks base qualities; no much larger clone sits a single base away.

The CDR3 spans 14 residues, from the cysteine through the phenylalanine. Just the 42-base CDR3 DNA is kept, in frame starting at base 1. CDR1 and CDR2, per the germline V gene (reference sequence), are DFQATT and SNEGSKA. V is clipped by 3 bases and J by 2 bases, and the sequence between their germline boundaries is 12 bases long. Library preparation was by RT-PCR. Instrument on record: Illumina HiSeq 2500. TCRdb passed the public sequencing reads through fastp at Q25 and MiXCR, retaining productive beta sequences. Each record represents a unique CDR3 protein, reported with the most common genes and DNA among its rows. Counted in this sample were about 500,000 distinct CDR3 sequences; approximately 7.7% of them appeared once. In total, the top ten clones hold roughly 14% of the sample.

The receptor was isolated from a man between 50 and 70 years old who received an inactivated influenza vaccine. Donor details come from another sample of the same person, matched by shared clones. The sample here was PBMCs from blood, taken around 2 years after vaccination. The rearrangement combines TRBV20-1 with TRBJ2-3; TRBD2 might be the D gene, on 6 matching bases. The DNA sequence reads TGCAGTGCTAGGTCTAGCGCGACCACAGATACGCAGTATTTT. This translates into CSARSSATTDTQYF.